This TCR beta chain was identified in a study of naive and memory T cell subsets. This clonotype was detected a few times. Its antigen is unidentified. CMV status came from CD4+ IFNgamma after overnight CMV lysate stimulation. Four subsets defined by CD45RA and CD27 were sorted after CD3, CD4, CD8 and live/dead staining. Two oligonucleotides, mixed equimolar, formed the beta constant-region primer covering TRBC1 and TRBC2. Ligated cDNA was amplified by four rounds of PCR with nested alpha and beta constant-region primers and SP2. Each CDR3 protein is one row after TCRdb ran MiXCR on the UMI-ligation and nested PCR reads. The sample includes roughly 100,000 distinct CDR3 sequences, about 14% of them seen just once. Whole-study results and caveats: Possibly reflecting memory cells re-expressing CD45RA, a few larger clonotypes occurred in naive repertoires, especially CD8. Diversity fell and Gini index rose from naive through CM, EM, EMRA.

This sequence originates from a human donor in good health. Sequencing was performed on naive CD8+ T cells from blood.

CDR3 protein: CASSTRDGEQFF. CDR3 DNA sequence: TGTGCCAGCAGCACGAGGGATGGTGAGCAGTTCTTC. This sequence joins TRBV5-6 and TRBJ2-1; TRBD2 might be the D (5 bases). V was trimmed by 4 bases and J by 9 bases, leaving 11 bases between them. The CDR3 has 12 amino acids. Germline CDR1 reads SGHDT; CDR2 reads YYEEEE.